The rows below give T cell receptor beta chains drawn from one sample of a study of response to subunit inactivated influenza vaccine. In TCRdb, the RT-PCR reads were re-called with MiXCR into one record per CDR3 protein. The sample contains around 520,000 distinct CDR3 sequences, around 25% of which appear only once. The source material was CD4+ T cells sorted from PBMCs, sampled 5 days after vaccination. These receptor sequences come from a man aged 45-65 years who received an inactivated influenza vaccine. Each CDR3 is given with its conserved first and last residue. Each record gives: D gene, V gene, J gene, clone size, CDR3 DNA, CDR3 protein. A D gene is named only where the DNA matches it firmly. Expanded clones get a size class; other rows say once, few or many, or leave the size out.

d_gene: TRBD1
v_gene: TRBV12-3/TRBV12-4
j_gene: TRBJ2-7
abundance: few
CDR3nt: TGTGCCAGCACTAGGACAGGCCCCAGTATCGAGCAGTACTTC
CDR3aa: CASTRTGPSIEQYF

d_gene: -
v_gene: TRBV10-3
j_gene: TRBJ2-5
abundance: -
CDR3nt: TGTGCCAGCCGACCCGGGACTCAAGAGACCCAGTACTTC
CDR3aa: CASRPGTQETQYF

d_gene: -
v_gene: TRBV29-1
j_gene: TRBJ2-1
abundance: few
CDR3nt: TGCAGCGCCGCGACGGACGCCTACCCAACGTACAATGAGCAGTTCTTC
CDR3aa: CSAATDAYPTYNEQFF

d_gene: -
v_gene: TRBV20-1
j_gene: TRBJ2-3
abundance: few
CDR3nt: TGCAGTGCTGACCAGCGGGCCCGCACAGATACGCAGTATTTT
CDR3aa: CSADQRARTDTQYF

d_gene: TRBD1
v_gene: TRBV6-2/TRBV6-3
j_gene: TRBJ2-7
abundance: -
CDR3nt: TGTGCCAGCAGTTCGAGACAGGGGCTTCAGTCATACGAGCAGTACTTC
CDR3aa: CASSSRQGLQSYEQYF

d_gene: -
v_gene: TRBV12-3/TRBV12-4
j_gene: TRBJ2-7
abundance: -
CDR3nt: TGTGCCAGCAGGATGGGTTCCTACGAGCAGTACTTC
CDR3aa: CASRMGSYEQYF

d_gene: TRBD2
v_gene: TRBV20-1
j_gene: TRBJ2-7
abundance: -
CDR3nt: TGCAGTGCTAGGGGGTTCGGGCTAGCGGATTACTACGAGCAGTACTTC
CDR3aa: CSARGFGLADYYEQYF

d_gene: -
v_gene: TRBV4-1
j_gene: TRBJ2-7
abundance: few
CDR3nt: TGCGCCAGCAGCCGCATGGGGGGACGAAAATACGAGCAGTACTTC
CDR3aa: CASSRMGGRKYEQYF

d_gene: -
v_gene: TRBV28
j_gene: TRBJ1-5
abundance: -
CDR3nt: TGTGCCAGCAGTTCCGCTTCATTCCAGGGCCGTCAGCCCCAGCATTTT
CDR3aa: CASSSASFQGRQPQHF

d_gene: -
v_gene: TRBV5-1
j_gene: TRBJ2-3
abundance: -
CDR3nt: TGCGCCAGCAGAAAGGCTAGCTTCACAGATACGCAGTATTTT
CDR3aa: CASRKASFTDTQYF

d_gene: -
v_gene: TRBV11-2
j_gene: TRBJ2-7
abundance: few
CDR3nt: TGTGCCAGCAGCTTGGGGTTCTATGATTACGAGCAGTACTTC
CDR3aa: CASSLGFYDYEQYF

d_gene: -
v_gene: TRBV12-3/TRBV12-4
j_gene: TRBJ2-3
abundance: few
CDR3nt: TGTGCCAGCAGTCCGAGGGGTCGGTCGTTCGAAGGAGATACGCAGTATTTT
CDR3aa: CASSPRGRSFEGDTQYF

d_gene: TRBD1
v_gene: TRBV7-2
j_gene: TRBJ2-6
abundance: -
CDR3nt: TGTGCCAGCAGCTTAGTCAGGGGGCTGACTGGGGCCAACGTCCTGACTTTC
CDR3aa: CASSLVRGLTGANVLTF

d_gene: TRBD2
v_gene: TRBV15
j_gene: TRBJ2-7
abundance: few
CDR3nt: TGTGCCACCAGCGCCCGACTAGCCGGCTCCTACGAGCAGTACTTC
CDR3aa: CATSARLAGSYEQYF

d_gene: TRBD1
v_gene: TRBV7-9
j_gene: TRBJ1-1
abundance: few
CDR3nt: TGTGCCAGCAGCACCCTAAACCGGGACAGCTGGCGAGCTTTCTTT
CDR3aa: CASSTLNRDSWRAFF

d_gene: -
v_gene: TRBV5-4
j_gene: TRBJ2-7
abundance: -
CDR3nt: TGTGCCAGCAGCTTGGGGGGGACACTAAGTTCCTACGAGCAGTACTTC
CDR3aa: CASSLGGTLSSYEQYF

d_gene: -
v_gene: TRBV19
j_gene: TRBJ2-5
abundance: few
CDR3nt: TGTGCCAGTAGTTCGACTCATCAAGAGACCCAGTACTTC
CDR3aa: CASSSTHQETQYF

d_gene: -
v_gene: TRBV5-1
j_gene: TRBJ1-4
abundance: -
CDR3nt: TGCGCCAGCAGCCAAGCAGCAACTAATGAAAAACTGTTTTTT
CDR3aa: CASSQAATNEKLFF

d_gene: -
v_gene: TRBV28
j_gene: TRBJ2-4
abundance: -
CDR3nt: TGTGCCAGCAGAAGTGACGAGGATGCTCAGTACTTC
CDR3aa: CASRSDEDAQYF

d_gene: -
v_gene: TRBV5-1
j_gene: TRBJ2-1
abundance: few
CDR3nt: TGCGCCAGCAGCTTGGCCTCAAGGAGCGCCTACAATGAGCAGTTCTTC
CDR3aa: CASSLASRSAYNEQFF

d_gene: -
v_gene: TRBV20-1
j_gene: TRBJ2-7
abundance: -
CDR3nt: TGCAGTGCCGGAGGGGACATGGCAGGCTCCTACGAGCAGTACTTC
CDR3aa: CSAGGDMAGSYEQYF

d_gene: TRBD1
v_gene: TRBV24-1
j_gene: TRBJ2-2
abundance: -
CDR3nt: TGTGCCACCAGTGACCCAGGACAGGCCTTTACCGGGGAGCTGTTTTTT
CDR3aa: CATSDPGQAFTGELFF

d_gene: -
v_gene: TRBV6-1
j_gene: TRBJ2-1
abundance: -
CDR3nt: TGTGCCAGCAGTGAGACTACCTACAATGAGCAGTTCTTC
CDR3aa: CASSETTYNEQFF

d_gene: -
v_gene: TRBV20-1
j_gene: TRBJ2-3
abundance: -
CDR3nt: TGCAGTGCCCTGGACAGTTTCACAGATACGCAGTATTTT
CDR3aa: CSALDSFTDTQYF

d_gene: -
v_gene: TRBV6-1
j_gene: TRBJ2-1
abundance: few
CDR3nt: TGTGCCAGCACTCCCCCGGGGCGGAGATACAATGAGCAGTTCTTC
CDR3aa: CASTPPGRRYNEQFF

d_gene: TRBD2
v_gene: TRBV12-3/TRBV12-4
j_gene: TRBJ2-1
abundance: -
CDR3nt: TGTGCCAGCAGCAAACCAACTAGCGGGAGTACTGAGCAGTTCTTC
CDR3aa: CASSKPTSGSTEQFF

d_gene: TRBD1
v_gene: TRBV25-1
j_gene: TRBJ2-1
abundance: few
CDR3nt: TGTGCCAGCAGTGAAGCCCCCCCCCGGGACAGAAATGAGCAGTTCTTC
CDR3aa: CASSEAPPRDRNEQFF